This T cell receptor (beta chain) was sequenced during a study of Graves' ophthalmopathy and Graves' hyperthyroidism. Regarding this clonotype: Antigen: not known.

General observations from the study: It was with approximately 70% sensitivity and roughly 75% specificity that the model predicted ophthalmopathy progression.

Amplification targeted the TCR beta CDR3 regions, with RNA transcripts as the source material. A first-round RT-PCR used HTBI primers, followed by a second-round multiplex PCR. Each CDR3 protein gets one entry after TCRdb re-called the multiplex PCR reads with MiXCR. This table has over a million distinct CDR3 sequences, about two fifths appearing once. As diagnostic evidence, clinical symptoms, serum thyroxine, TRAb, thyroid ultrasound and orbital computed tomography were relied upon. The specimen sequenced was peripheral blood or thyroid tissue (not recorded which). The TCR comes from an adult man with Graves' hyperthyroidism.

The CDR3 region has the DNA TGTGCCAGCAGCTTGAAATCGAACTATGGCTACACCTTC. It is translated as CASSLKSNYGYTF. The chain combines TRBV5-4 with TRBJ1-2; no definite D call. V was trimmed by 1 base and J by 2 bases, leaving 6 bases between them. Germline V gene lookup returns CDR1 SGHNT and CDR2 YYREEE (reference sequence). CDR3 length: 13 residues.